This is a list of T cell receptor beta chains from one sample in a study of human T cells and chemical hapten exposure. TCRdb analysed the RACE reads with MiXCR anew, one entry per CDR3 protein. The data hold 90,000 to 140,000 distinct CDR3 sequences, with nearly 35% observed a single time. The sample was whole blood, taken in connection with sensitization to the hapten diphenylcyclopropenone (DPC). These receptors all come from a man aged 40-55 years with alopecia areata. Some clones in this sample may be carry-over from other donors' samples. CDR3s include the opening cysteine and the closing phenylalanine or tryptophan.

v_call: TRBV7-9; j_call: TRBJ2-5; cdr3_aa: CASSLNRLAVYQETQYF
v_call: TRBV4-3; j_call: TRBJ1-1; cdr3_aa: CASSQASGPGAAFF
v_call: TRBV20-1; j_call: TRBJ2-4; cdr3_aa: CSARLAKNIQYF
v_call: TRBV15; j_call: TRBJ2-4; cdr3_aa: CATSRDLREDESGRALAKNIQYF
v_call: TRBV2; j_call: TRBJ2-7; cdr3_aa: CASRVFSYEQYF
v_call: TRBV9; j_call: TRBJ2-3; cdr3_aa: CASSLMVTDTQYF
v_call: TRBV5-1; j_call: TRBJ1-1; cdr3_aa: CASSLRGAGTEAFF
v_call: TRBV9; j_call: TRBJ1-6; cdr3_aa: CASSPWTGKRSPLHF
v_call: TRBV6-5; j_call: TRBJ2-3; cdr3_aa: CASSPYGILTQYF
v_call: TRBV19; j_call: TRBJ2-3; cdr3_aa: CASNGARTDTQYF
v_call: TRBV3-1; j_call: TRBJ2-2; cdr3_aa: CASIRQNTGELFF
v_call: TRBV5-6; j_call: TRBJ1-1; cdr3_aa: CASSLYGRTEAFF
v_call: TRBV29-1; j_call: TRBJ2-3; cdr3_aa: CSVVGGVTDTQYF
v_call: TRBV6-5; j_call: TRBJ1-2; cdr3_aa: CASSYGREQDYGYTF
v_call: TRBV10-3; j_call: TRBJ2-1; cdr3_aa: CAISESGRGDEQFF
v_call: TRBV12-3/TRBV12-4; j_call: TRBJ1-2; cdr3_aa: CASRLQGVYGYTF
v_call: TRBV9; j_call: TRBJ2-7; cdr3_aa: CASSGVGREQYF
v_call: TRBV7-8; j_call: TRBJ1-1; cdr3_aa: CASSHRNRGGTEAFF
v_call: TRBV7-9; j_call: TRBJ2-1; cdr3_aa: CASSLAGRGYVNEQFF
v_call: TRBV7-6; j_call: TRBJ2-3; cdr3_aa: CASSAHKGSDTQYF
v_call: TRBV7-9; j_call: TRBJ2-2; cdr3_aa: CASSLEGLLAGGGELFF
v_call: TRBV14; j_call: TRBJ2-5; cdr3_aa: CASSQDELAGGPFRETQYF
v_call: TRBV29-1; j_call: TRBJ1-2; cdr3_aa: CSVYLDRGYGYTF
v_call: TRBV7-2; j_call: TRBJ2-3; cdr3_aa: CASSPRDRGRRTQYF
v_call: TRBV4-3; j_call: TRBJ1-6; cdr3_aa: CASSLGQGISPLHF
v_call: TRBV27; j_call: TRBJ2-7; cdr3_aa: CASSLSRSYEQYF
v_call: TRBV18; j_call: TRBJ2-1; cdr3_aa: CASSPNITYGSSYNEQFF
v_call: TRBV7-2; j_call: TRBJ2-7; cdr3_aa: CASRGTSGGLVDEQYF
v_call: TRBV29-1; j_call: TRBJ2-3; cdr3_aa: CSVTGGAAGNTDTQYF
v_call: TRBV6-2/TRBV6-3; j_call: TRBJ2-5; cdr3_aa: CASSGKTGGGETQYF
v_call: TRBV7-6; j_call: TRBJ2-4; cdr3_aa: CASSSMALQASAKNIQYF
v_call: TRBV7-2; j_call: TRBJ2-7; cdr3_aa: CASSLAGTGFYEQYF
v_call: TRBV18; j_call: TRBJ1-2; cdr3_aa: CASSPNRGTGYGYTF
v_call: TRBV6-1; j_call: TRBJ2-1; cdr3_aa: CASSAGTGGYNEQFF
v_call: TRBV10-3; j_call: TRBJ2-3; cdr3_aa: CAISEKGTADTQYF
v_call: TRBV11-3; j_call: TRBJ2-1; cdr3_aa: CASSSPDSVPIDFNEQFF
v_call: TRBV18; j_call: TRBJ1-1; cdr3_aa: CASSPGGGEAFF
v_call: TRBV28; j_call: TRBJ2-7; cdr3_aa: CASSPPAYEQYF
v_call: TRBV28; j_call: TRBJ1-3; cdr3_aa: CASSLGGAGNTIYF
v_call: TRBV18; j_call: TRBJ1-4; cdr3_aa: CASSPRGEGEKLFF
v_call: TRBV12-3/TRBV12-4; j_call: TRBJ1-1; cdr3_aa: CASSPRQGKNTEAFF
v_call: TRBV12-3/TRBV12-4; j_call: TRBJ2-1; cdr3_aa: CASSLVGDSMYEQFF
v_call: TRBV10-3; j_call: TRBJ2-3; cdr3_aa: CAIAGEADTQYF
v_call: TRBV10-3; j_call: TRBJ2-3; cdr3_aa: CATVSDTDTQYF
v_call: TRBV5-6; j_call: TRBJ2-3; cdr3_aa: CASSLVGGRSTDTQYF
v_call: TRBV28; j_call: TRBJ2-7; cdr3_aa: CASSLSPDRFLSYEQYF
v_call: TRBV19; j_call: TRBJ2-1; cdr3_aa: CASSIYLAGVYNEQFF
v_call: TRBV28; j_call: TRBJ1-1; cdr3_aa: CANWSGERREAFF
v_call: TRBV10-3; j_call: TRBJ1-2; cdr3_aa: CAISEPTGGQISGYTF
v_call: TRBV27; j_call: TRBJ1-6; cdr3_aa: CASSGGWQSPLHF
v_call: TRBV6-5; j_call: TRBJ1-6; cdr3_aa: CASSYDSGTYNSPLHF
v_call: TRBV7-2; j_call: TRBJ2-3; cdr3_aa: CASSLRLSPYTDTQYF
v_call: TRBV11-1; j_call: TRBJ2-1; cdr3_aa: CATGVGLGRNGQFF
v_call: TRBV9; j_call: TRBJ1-6; cdr3_aa: CASSVGTGGSPLHF
v_call: TRBV3-1; j_call: TRBJ2-3; cdr3_aa: CASSQVAGMGTDTQYF
v_call: TRBV7-2; j_call: TRBJ2-3; cdr3_aa: CASSLGGRGDTQYF
v_call: TRBV27; j_call: TRBJ1-6; cdr3_aa: CASSLSIAGVNSPLHF
v_call: TRBV27; j_call: TRBJ2-3; cdr3_aa: CASSLSLVTSGRQDTQYF
v_call: TRBV6-6; j_call: TRBJ1-1; cdr3_aa: CASSYPAGAFF
v_call: TRBV10-3; j_call: TRBJ2-5; cdr3_aa: CAIAWTSSETQYF